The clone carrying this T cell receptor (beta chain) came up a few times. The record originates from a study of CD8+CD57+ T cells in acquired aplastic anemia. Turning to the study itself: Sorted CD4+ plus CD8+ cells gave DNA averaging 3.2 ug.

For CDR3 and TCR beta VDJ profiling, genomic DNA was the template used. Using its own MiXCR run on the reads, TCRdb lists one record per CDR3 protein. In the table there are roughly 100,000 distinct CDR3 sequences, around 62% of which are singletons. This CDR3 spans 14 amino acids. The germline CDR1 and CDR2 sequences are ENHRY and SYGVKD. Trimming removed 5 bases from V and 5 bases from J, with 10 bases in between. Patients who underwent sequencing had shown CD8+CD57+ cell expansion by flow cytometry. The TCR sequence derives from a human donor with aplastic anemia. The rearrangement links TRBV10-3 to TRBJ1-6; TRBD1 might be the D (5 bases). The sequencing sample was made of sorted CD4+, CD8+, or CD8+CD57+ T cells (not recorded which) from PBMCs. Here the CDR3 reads CAISYRTDNSPLHF. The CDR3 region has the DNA TGTGCCATCAGTTACAGGACGGATAATTCACCCCTCCACTTT.